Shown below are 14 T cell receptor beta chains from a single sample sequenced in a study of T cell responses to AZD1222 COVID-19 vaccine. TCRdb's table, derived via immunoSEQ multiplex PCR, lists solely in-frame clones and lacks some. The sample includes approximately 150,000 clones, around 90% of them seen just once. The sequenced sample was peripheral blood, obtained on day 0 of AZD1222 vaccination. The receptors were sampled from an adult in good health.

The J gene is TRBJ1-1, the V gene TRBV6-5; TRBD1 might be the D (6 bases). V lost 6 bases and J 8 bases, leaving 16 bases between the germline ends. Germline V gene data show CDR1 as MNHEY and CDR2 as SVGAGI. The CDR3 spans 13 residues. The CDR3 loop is CASSFVTGREAFF. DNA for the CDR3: TGTGCCAGCAGCTTCGTAACAGGGCGCGAAGCTTTCTTT.

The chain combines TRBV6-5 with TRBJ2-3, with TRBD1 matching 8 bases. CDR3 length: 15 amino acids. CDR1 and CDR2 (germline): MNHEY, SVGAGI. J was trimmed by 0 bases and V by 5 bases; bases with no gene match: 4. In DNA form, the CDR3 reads TGTGCCAGCAGTAATGACAGGGGCAGCACAGATACGCAGTATTTT. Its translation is CASSNDRGSTDTQYF.

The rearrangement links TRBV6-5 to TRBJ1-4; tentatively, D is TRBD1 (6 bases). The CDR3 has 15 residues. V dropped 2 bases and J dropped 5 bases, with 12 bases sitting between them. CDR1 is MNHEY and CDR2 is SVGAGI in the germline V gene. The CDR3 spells CASSYGSGVNEKLFF. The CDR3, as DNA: TGTGCCAGCAGTTACGGGTCAGGGGTAAATGAAAAACTGTTTTTT.

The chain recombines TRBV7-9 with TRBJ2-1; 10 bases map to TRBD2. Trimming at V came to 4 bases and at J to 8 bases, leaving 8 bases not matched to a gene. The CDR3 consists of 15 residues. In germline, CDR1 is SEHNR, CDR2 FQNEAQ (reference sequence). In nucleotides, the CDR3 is TGTGCCAGCAGCTCCCCTAGCGGGAGAGGATATGAGCAGTTCTTC. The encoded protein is CASSSPSGRGYEQFF.

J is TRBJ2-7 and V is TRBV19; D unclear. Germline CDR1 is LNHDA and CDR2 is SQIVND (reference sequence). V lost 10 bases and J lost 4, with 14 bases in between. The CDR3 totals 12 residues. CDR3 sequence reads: CATSIGDYEQYF. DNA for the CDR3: TGTGCCACCTCCATAGGAGATTACGAGCAGTACTTC. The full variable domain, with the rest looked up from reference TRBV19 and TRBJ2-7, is DGGITQSPKYLFRKEGQNVTLSCEQNLNHDAMYWYRQDPGQGLRLIYYSQIVNDFQKGDIAEGYSVSREKKESFPLTVTSAQKNPTAFYLCATSIGDYEQYFGPGTRLTVT.

CDR3 bases: TGTGCCAGCAGTCATCTTGACAGGGGGGATGAGCAGTTCTTC. Residues: CASSHLDRGDEQFF. The chain uses TRBV27 and TRBJ2-1; TRBD1 aligns across 9 bases. The V and J ends lost 5 bases and 8 bases, in that order; junction bases with no gene match: 7. The V gene's germline CDR1 is MNHEY and CDR2 SMNVEV (reference sequence). This CDR3 spans 14 amino acids.

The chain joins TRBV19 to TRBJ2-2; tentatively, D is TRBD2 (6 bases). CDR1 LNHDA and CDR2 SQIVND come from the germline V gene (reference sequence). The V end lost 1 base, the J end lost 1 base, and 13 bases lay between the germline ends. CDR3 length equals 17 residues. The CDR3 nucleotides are TGTGCCAGTAGTATAGTTTATCCTAGCGAGAACACCGGGGAGCTGTTTTTT. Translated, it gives CASSIVYPSENTGELFF.

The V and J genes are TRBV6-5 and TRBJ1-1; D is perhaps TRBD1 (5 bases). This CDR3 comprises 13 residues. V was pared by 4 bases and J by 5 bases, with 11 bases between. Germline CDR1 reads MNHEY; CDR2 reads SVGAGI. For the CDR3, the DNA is TGTGCCAGCAGTTTTTCTGGGGGGACTGAAGCTTTCTTT. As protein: CASSFSGGTEAFF.

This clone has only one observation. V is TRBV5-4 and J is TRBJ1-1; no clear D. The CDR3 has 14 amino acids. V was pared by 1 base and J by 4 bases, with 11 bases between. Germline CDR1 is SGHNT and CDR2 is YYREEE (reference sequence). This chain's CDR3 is CASSLRAPFTEAFF. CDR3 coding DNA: TGTGCCAGCAGCTTGAGGGCGCCCTTCACTGAAGCTTTCTTT.

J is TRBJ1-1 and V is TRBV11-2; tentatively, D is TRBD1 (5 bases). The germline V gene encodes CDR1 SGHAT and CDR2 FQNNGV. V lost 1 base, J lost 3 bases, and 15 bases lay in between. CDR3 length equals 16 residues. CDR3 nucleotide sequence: TGTGCCAGCAGCTTAGGGGCTGGCGGGGCCCACACTGAAGCTTTCTTT. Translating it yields CASSLGAGGAHTEAFF. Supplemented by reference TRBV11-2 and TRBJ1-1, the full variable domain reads EAGVAQSPRYKIIEKRQSVAFWCNPISGHATLYWYQQILGQGPKLLIQFQNNGVVDDSQLPKDRFSAERLKGVDSTLKIQPAKLEDSAVYLCASSLGAGGAHTEAFFGQGTRLTVV.

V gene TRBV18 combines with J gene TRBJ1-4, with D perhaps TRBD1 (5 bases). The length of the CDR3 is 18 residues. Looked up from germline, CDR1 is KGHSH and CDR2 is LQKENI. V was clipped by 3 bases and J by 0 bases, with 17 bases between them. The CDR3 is CASSPRSTGAATNEKLFF. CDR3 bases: TGTGCCAGCTCACCTAGAAGCACAGGAGCTGCAACTAATGAAAAACTGTTTTTT.

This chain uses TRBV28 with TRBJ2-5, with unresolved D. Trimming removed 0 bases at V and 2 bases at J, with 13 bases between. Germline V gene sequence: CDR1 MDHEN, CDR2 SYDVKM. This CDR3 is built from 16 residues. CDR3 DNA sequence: TGTGCCAGCAGTTTATGGCAGACAATGCGACAAGAGACCCAGTACTTC. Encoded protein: CASSLWQTMRQETQYF. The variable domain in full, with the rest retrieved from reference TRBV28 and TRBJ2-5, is DVKVTQSSRYLVKRTGEKVFLECVQDMDHENMFWYRQDPGLGLRLIYFSYDVKMKEKGDIPEGYSVSREKKERFSLILESASTNQTSMYLCASSLWQTMRQETQYFGPGTRLLVL.

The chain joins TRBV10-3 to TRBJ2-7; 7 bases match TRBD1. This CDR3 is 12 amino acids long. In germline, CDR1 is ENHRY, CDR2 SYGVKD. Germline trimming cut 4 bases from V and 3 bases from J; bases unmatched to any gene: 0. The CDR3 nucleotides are TGTGCCATCAGTGGGACAGGCTACGAGCAGTACTTC. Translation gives CAISGTGYEQYF.

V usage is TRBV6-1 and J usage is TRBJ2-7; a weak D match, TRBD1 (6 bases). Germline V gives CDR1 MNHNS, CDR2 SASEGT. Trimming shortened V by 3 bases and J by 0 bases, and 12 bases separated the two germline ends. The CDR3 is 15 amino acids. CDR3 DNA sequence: TGTGCCAGCAGTGAGAGGGGGTTACACTCCTACGAGCAGTACTTC. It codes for CASSERGLHSYEQYF.